This TCR beta chain was identified in a study of T cell responses to AZD1222 COVID-19 vaccine (dated by TCRdb to the early 2020s). For the wider study: AZD1222 recipients with second doses at about 4 weeks or about 12 weeks were pooled, because spike-specific TCR depth and breadth did not differ between schedules. TCR sequencing covered some 250 trial participants: 200 to 210 given two doses of AZD1222 and approximately 26 given two doses of MenACWY control vaccine. Trial participants were enrolled by age into subgroups of 18-55, 56-69 and 70-plus years, and around 150, 29 and 61 TCR-sequenced participants, respectively, were included in these subgroups. Study-wide conclusions, independent of this receptor: Participants were mostly white British, with more females than males. The authors suggested clonal diversity may have been underestimated. Reportedly, close to half of the unique spike-specific TCRs recognized epitopes lying outside the regions that are mutated in the B.1.351 and B.1.1.7 variants. Because no day 14 peak-response samples were available, repertoires were characterized only after the peak T cell response. CD4 TCRs associated with the vaccine covered the entire spike protein, and the dominant responses were in regions 160-218 and 743-854. Conclusions about previously exposed vaccinees are limited, since just five or six AZD1222 recipients were seropositive for SARS-CoV-2 at baseline. In the small 56-69-year group, the increase in depth fell short of significance, most likely because of low power. A significant rise in spike-specific TCR breadth and depth was observed after two AZD1222 doses relative to day 0 and relative to MenACWY recipients.

In this sample, this clone turned up a few times. No antigen is known for it. No base qualities exist here, and no much larger clone lies one base off it. What this sample's time point label stands for: baseline before first vaccination. The vaccinee samples were drawn from two UK trials, COV001 and COV002, one of which was a single-blind randomized controlled phase 2/3 trial testing AZD1222 (ChAdOx1 nCoV-19) in healthy adults. For TCRbeta chain sequencing, PBMC samples were collected from trial participants at day 0 and at day 28 after the second dose. The CDR3 regions of human TCRbeta chains were subjected to immunosequencing. The study's processing was this. Repertoire TCRs were matched against a reference library of SARS-CoV-2-specific TCRs generated with the MIRA antigen-specificity platform. Breadth was defined as the fraction of unique TCRs that were SARS-CoV-2-associated. Depth was defined as the fraction of total T cells that were SARS-CoV-2-associated. Using the MIRA data, each spike-specific TCR was mapped to the spike region that the TCR reacts to and placed in a CD4 or CD8 class. Log10-transformed breadth and depth values were compared by one-way ANOVA with Sidak's multiple comparisons tests. TCRdb holds this immuneACCESS table with in-frame rearrangements only. Some clones are missing; in checked studies, unresolved V genes explain under half, and the rest has no known cause. That table supplies the V and J calls and clone size; D and trimming were determined from the DNA. This sample gives fewer than 130,000 clones in total; 85% to 95% of them show up just once. The top ten hold 7.8% of the sample.

The germline V gene (reference sequence) specifies LGHDT as CDR1 and YNNKEL as CDR2. The CDR3 has 17 amino acids, counting the end cysteine and phenylalanine. Of the read, only the CDR3 DNA is kept; its 51 bases are in frame from base 1. At the junction V is shortened by 0 bases and J by 7 bases; bases outside the gene matches: 12. This specimen was peripheral blood, taken on day 0 of AZD1222 vaccination. The sequence was obtained from an adult in good health. The rearranged segments are TRBV3-1 (or the pseudogene TRBV3-2) and TRBJ2-5; TRBD2 fits 9 bases in the junction. The DNA sequence reads TGTGCCAGCAGCCAAGAGGCTAGCGGGGTGCGTAGCCGGACCCAGTACTTC. This is translated as CASSQEASGVRSRTQYF.